The rows below give T cell receptor beta chains drawn from one sample of a study of blood T cell repertoires in COVID-19. TCRdb's copy holds only in-frame clones and misses some; the assay was immunoSEQ multiplex PCR. The sample holds more than 300,000 clones, roughly nine tenths seen once. The sample taken for sequencing was PBMCs or T cells enriched from blood (not recorded which). The source of these receptors is a woman in her twenties or thirties who had recovered from COVID-19. The CDR3 runs from the conserved cysteine through the conserved F or W. Each record gives: D gene, CDR3 length, J gene, V gene, clone size, CDR3 protein, CDR3 DNA. The D gene is left open where the match is weak. Size is omitted from some rows. Given values are once, few, many or a class for expanded clones.

D: NA
length: 15
J: TRBJ2-3
V: TRBV18
size: NA
CDR3: CASSPLQGIADTQYF
DNA: TGTGCCAGCTCACCTCTGCAGGGTATTGCAGATACGCAGTATTTT

D: NA
length: 15
J: TRBJ2-7
V: TRBV5-1
size: NA
CDR3: CASSPRGGPYYEQYF
DNA: TGCGCCAGCAGCCCTCGTGGGGGCCCCTACTACGAGCAGTACTTC

D: TRBD1
length: 15
J: TRBJ2-7
V: TRBV9
size: many
CDR3: CASSVAGGVVDEQYF
DNA: TGTGCCAGCAGCGTGGCAGGGGGCGTGGTCGACGAGCAGTACTTC

D: TRBD1
length: 19
J: TRBJ1-2
V: TRBV7-8
size: NA
CDR3: CASSSFRRDRRTRDYGYTF
DNA: TGTGCCAGCAGCTCCTTTAGGAGGGACAGGCGAACCCGAGACTATGGCTACACCTTC

D: TRBD1
length: 15
J: TRBJ2-3
V: TRBV5-1
size: NA
CDR3: CASSPRDRSTDTQYF
DNA: TGCGCCAGCAGCCCCCGGGACAGGAGCACAGATACGCAGTATTTT

D: NA
length: 14
J: TRBJ1-2
V: TRBV11-2
size: NA
CDR3: CASSQARQDYGYTF
DNA: TGTGCCAGCAGTCAAGCCCGACAGGACTATGGCTACACCTTC

D: NA
length: 11
J: TRBJ1-2
V: TRBV7-9
size: NA
CDR3: CASSSAGGYTF
DNA: TGTGCCAGCAGCTCGGCAGGAGGCTACACCTTC

D: NA
length: 16
J: TRBJ1-6
V: TRBV5-1
size: NA
CDR3: CASSLAGTAYNSPLHF
DNA: TGCGCCAGCAGCTTGGCGGGGACTGCGTATAATTCACCCCTCCACTTT

D: NA
length: 11
J: TRBJ2-7
V: TRBV29-1
size: NA
CDR3: CSGGTPSEQYF
DNA: TGCAGCGGCGGGACCCCCAGCGAGCAGTACTTC

D: NA
length: 15
J: TRBJ2-3
V: TRBV5-6
size: NA
CDR3: CASSLAGAGLDTQYF
DNA: TGTGCCAGCAGCTTGGCCGGGGCGGGGCTAGATACGCAGTATTTT

D: NA
length: 14
J: TRBJ1-2
V: TRBV2
size: NA
CDR3: CASSTSGVNYGYTF
DNA: TGTGCCAGCAGTACCTCAGGGGTTAACTATGGCTACACCTTC

D: NA
length: 14
J: TRBJ2-2
V: TRBV10-3
size: NA
CDR3: CAISDAGSTGELFF
DNA: TGTGCCATCAGTGATGCGGGGAGCACCGGGGAGCTGTTTTTT

D: TRBD1
length: 14
J: TRBJ2-7
V: TRBV7-7
size: few
CDR3: CASSLGTGNYEQYF
DNA: TGTGCTAGCAGCTTGGGGACAGGGAACTACGAGCAGTACTTC

D: NA
length: 14
J: TRBJ2-3
V: TRBV9
size: NA
CDR3: CASSVGLSTDTQYF
DNA: TGTGCCAGCAGCGTAGGACTCAGCACAGATACGCAGTATTTT

D: TRBD1
length: 17
J: TRBJ2-2
V: TRBV7-3
size: NA
CDR3: CASSRRDRTIDTGELFF
DNA: TGTGCCAGCAGCCGCCGGGACAGGACCATAGACACCGGGGAGCTGTTTTTT

D: NA
length: 12
J: TRBJ1-4
V: TRBV6-5
size: NA
CDR3: CATRERGEKLFF
DNA: TGTGCCACGAGAGAAAGGGGGGAAAAACTGTTTTTT

D: TRBD1
length: 18
J: TRBJ2-3
V: TRBV11-2
size: NA
CDR3: CASSLFGQGNRGTDTQYF
DNA: TGTGCCAGCAGCTTATTTGGACAGGGGAATAGGGGCACAGATACGCAGTATTTT

D: NA
length: 16
J: TRBJ2-3
V: TRBV13
size: NA
CDR3: CASSSKPALSADTQYF
DNA: TGTGCCAGCAGCTCCAAACCTGCACTATCGGCAGATACGCAGTATTTT

D: NA
length: 13
J: TRBJ1-2
V: TRBV10-3
size: NA
CDR3: CAISAGGGIGYTF
DNA: TGTGCCATCAGTGCCGGGGGGGGCATTGGCTACACCTTC

D: TRBD2
length: 14
J: TRBJ2-1
V: TRBV5-1
size: NA
CDR3: CASSREGPPNEQFF
DNA: TGCGCCAGCTCCCGGGAGGGGCCCCCCAATGAGCAGTTCTTC

D: TRBD1
length: 16
J: TRBJ2-1
V: TRBV5-1
size: NA
CDR3: CASNSPGTGGWNEQFF
DNA: TGCGCCAGCAACTCTCCAGGGACAGGGGGCTGGAATGAGCAGTTCTTC

D: TRBD1
length: 14
J: TRBJ1-1
V: TRBV13
size: NA
CDR3: CASSGSGGGTEAFF
DNA: TGTGCCAGCAGCGGTTCAGGGGGAGGTACTGAAGCTTTCTTT

D: TRBD1
length: 15
J: TRBJ2-5
V: TRBV6-5
size: NA
CDR3: CASSYSQTGKETQYF
DNA: TGTGCCAGCAGTTACTCCCAGACAGGGAAGGAGACCCAGTACTTC